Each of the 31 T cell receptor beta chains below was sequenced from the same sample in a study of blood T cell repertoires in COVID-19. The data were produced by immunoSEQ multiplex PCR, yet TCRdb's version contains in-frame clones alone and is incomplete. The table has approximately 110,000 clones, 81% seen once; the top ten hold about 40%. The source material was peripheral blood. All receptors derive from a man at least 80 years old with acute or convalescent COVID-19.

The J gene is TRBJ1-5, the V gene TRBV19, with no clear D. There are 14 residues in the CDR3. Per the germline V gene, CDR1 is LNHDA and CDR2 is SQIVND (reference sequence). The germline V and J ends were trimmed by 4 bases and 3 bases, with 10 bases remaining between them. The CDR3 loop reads CASSTIYDNQPQHF. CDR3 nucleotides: TGTGCCAGTAGTACTATTTATGACAATCAGCCCCAGCATTTT.

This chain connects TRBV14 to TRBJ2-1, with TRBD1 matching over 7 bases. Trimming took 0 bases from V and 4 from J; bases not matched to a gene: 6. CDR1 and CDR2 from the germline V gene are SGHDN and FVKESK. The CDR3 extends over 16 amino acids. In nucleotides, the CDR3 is TGTGCCAGCAGCCAAGAACAGGGGTCGCTATACAATGAGCAGTTCTTC. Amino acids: CASSQEQGSLYNEQFF.

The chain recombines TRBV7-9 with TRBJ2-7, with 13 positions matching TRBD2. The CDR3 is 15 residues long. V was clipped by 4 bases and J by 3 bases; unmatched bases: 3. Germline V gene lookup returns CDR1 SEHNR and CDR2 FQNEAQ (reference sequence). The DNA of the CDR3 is TGTGCCAGCAGCTCCAGGACTAGCGGGAGCTACGAGCAGTACTTC. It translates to CASSSRTSGSYEQYF.

CDR3 DNA: TGCGCCAGCAGACCCAGCGGGAGGGATACGCAGTATTTT. Encoded protein: CASRPSGRDTQYF. V gene TRBV5-1 combines with J gene TRBJ2-3, with 9 bases fitting TRBD2. With 5 bases clipped from V and 6 bases from J, the junction kept 4 bases outside the gene matches. Germline-derived CDR1 and CDR2 are SGHRS and YFSETQ. This CDR3 comprises 13 residues.

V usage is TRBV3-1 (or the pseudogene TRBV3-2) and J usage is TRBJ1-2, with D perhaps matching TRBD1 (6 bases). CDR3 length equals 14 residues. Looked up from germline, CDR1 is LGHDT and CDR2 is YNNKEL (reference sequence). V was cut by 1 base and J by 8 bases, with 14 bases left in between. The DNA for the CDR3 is TGTGCCAGCAGCCAAGTGGGGGCGACGGACGGCTACACCTTC. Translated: CASSQVGATDGYTF.

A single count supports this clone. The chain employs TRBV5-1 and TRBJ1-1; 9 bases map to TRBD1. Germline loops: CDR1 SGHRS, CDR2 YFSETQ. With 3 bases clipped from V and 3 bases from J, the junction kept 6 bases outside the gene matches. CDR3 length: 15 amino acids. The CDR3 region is CASSSGTGKDTEAFF. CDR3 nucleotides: TGCGCCAGCAGCTCGGGGACAGGGAAGGACACTGAAGCTTTCTTT.

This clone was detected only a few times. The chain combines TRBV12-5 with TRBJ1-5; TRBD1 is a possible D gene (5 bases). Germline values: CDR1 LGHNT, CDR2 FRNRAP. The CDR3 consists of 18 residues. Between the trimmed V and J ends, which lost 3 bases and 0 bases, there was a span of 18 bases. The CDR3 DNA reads TGTGCTAGTGGTTTCCGGGACTTACTGGGAAATAGCAATCAGCCCCAGCATTTT. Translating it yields CASGFRDLLGNSNQPQHF.

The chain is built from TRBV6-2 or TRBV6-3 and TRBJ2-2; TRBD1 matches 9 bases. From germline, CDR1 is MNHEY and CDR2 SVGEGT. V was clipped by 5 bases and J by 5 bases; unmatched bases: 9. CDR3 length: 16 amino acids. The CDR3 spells CASSLSGTGYTGELFF. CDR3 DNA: TGTGCCAGCAGTCTCTCCGGGACAGGGTATACCGGGGAGCTGTTTTTT.

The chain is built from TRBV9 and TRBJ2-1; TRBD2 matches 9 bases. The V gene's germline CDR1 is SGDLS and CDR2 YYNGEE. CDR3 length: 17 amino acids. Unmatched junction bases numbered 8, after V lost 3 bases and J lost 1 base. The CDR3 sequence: CASSDGRAGGSYNEQFF. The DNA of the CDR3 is TGTGCCAGCAGCGACGGGAGAGCGGGAGGTTCCTACAATGAGCAGTTCTTC.

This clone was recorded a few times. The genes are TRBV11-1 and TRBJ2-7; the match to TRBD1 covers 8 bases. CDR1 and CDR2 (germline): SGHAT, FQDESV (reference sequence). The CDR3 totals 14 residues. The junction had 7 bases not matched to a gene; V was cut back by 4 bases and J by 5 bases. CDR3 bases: TGTGCCAGCAGCTCAGGGGGCAATAGACACGAGCAGTACTTC. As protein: CASSSGGNRHEQYF.

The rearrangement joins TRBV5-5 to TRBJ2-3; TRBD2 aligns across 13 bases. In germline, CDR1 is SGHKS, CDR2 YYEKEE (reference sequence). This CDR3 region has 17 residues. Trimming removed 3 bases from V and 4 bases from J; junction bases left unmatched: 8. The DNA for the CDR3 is TGTGCCAGCAGCTCAACGAGGACTAGCGGGAGTCCAGATACGCAGTATTTT. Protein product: CASSSTRTSGSPDTQYF.

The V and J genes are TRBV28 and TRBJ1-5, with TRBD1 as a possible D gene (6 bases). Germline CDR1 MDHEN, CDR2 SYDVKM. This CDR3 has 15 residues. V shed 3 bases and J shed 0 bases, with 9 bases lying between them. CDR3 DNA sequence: TGTGCCAGCAGTTTTGGACAGCATAGCAATCAGCCCCAGCATTTT. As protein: CASSFGQHSNQPQHF.

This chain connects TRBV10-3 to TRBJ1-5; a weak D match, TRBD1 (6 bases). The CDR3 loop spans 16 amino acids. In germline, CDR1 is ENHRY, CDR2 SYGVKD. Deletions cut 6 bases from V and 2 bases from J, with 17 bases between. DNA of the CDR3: TGTGCCATCAGCACCACCACACAGGGTGGCAATCAGCCCCAGCATTTT. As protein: CAISTTTQGGNQPQHF.

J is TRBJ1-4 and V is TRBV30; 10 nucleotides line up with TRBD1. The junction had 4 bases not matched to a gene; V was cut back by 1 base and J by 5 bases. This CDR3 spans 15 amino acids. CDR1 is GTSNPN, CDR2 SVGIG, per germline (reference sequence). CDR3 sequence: CAWSDQDRGNEKLFF. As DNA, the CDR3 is TGTGCCTGGAGTGATCAGGACAGGGGGAATGAAAAACTGTTTTTT.

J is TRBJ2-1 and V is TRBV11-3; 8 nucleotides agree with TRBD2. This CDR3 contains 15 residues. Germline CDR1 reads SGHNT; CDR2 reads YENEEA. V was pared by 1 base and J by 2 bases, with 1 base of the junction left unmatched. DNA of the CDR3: TGTGCCAGCAGCTTAGCGGGAGGGGCCTACAATGAGCAGTTCTTC. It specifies CASSLAGGAYNEQFF.

Here the CDR3 reads CAISESDIRQETQYF. For the CDR3, the DNA is TGTGCCATCAGTGAGTCTGACATCCGTCAAGAGACCCAGTACTTC. The chain joins TRBV10-3 to TRBJ2-5, with D uncertain. Deletions cut 0 bases from V and 2 bases from J, with 10 bases between. The CDR3 totals 15 residues. Per germline, CDR1 ENHRY and CDR2 SYGVKD.

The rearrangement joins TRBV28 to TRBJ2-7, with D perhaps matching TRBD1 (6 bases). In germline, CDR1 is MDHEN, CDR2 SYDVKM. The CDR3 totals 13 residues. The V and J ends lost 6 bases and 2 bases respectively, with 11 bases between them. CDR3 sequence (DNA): TGTGCCAGCAGCAACACAGGGACCTACGAGCAGTACTTC. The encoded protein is CASSNTGTYEQYF.

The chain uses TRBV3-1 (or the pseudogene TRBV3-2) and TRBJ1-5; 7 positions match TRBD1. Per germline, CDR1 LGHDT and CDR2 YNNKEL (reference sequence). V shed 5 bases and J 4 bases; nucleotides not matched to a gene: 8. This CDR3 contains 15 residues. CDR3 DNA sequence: TGTGCCAGCAGCGCCCGGGACAGCCCGAATCAGCCCCAGCATTTT. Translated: CASSARDSPNQPQHF.

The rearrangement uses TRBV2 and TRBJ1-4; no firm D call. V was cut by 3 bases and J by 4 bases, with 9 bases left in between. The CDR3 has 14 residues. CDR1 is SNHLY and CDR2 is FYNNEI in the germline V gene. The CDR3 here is CASSDSQNNEKLFF. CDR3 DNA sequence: TGTGCCAGCAGTGACAGTCAGAATAATGAAAAACTGTTTTTT. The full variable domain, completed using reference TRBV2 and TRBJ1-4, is EPEVTQTPSHQVTQMGQEVILRCVPISNHLYFYWYRQILGQKVEFLVSFYNNEISEKSEIFDDQFSVERPDGSNFTLKIRSTKLEDSAMYFCASSDSQNNEKLFFGSGTQLSVL.

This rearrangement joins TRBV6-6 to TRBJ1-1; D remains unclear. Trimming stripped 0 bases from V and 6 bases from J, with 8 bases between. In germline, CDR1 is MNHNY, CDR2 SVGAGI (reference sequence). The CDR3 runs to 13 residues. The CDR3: CASSYSNGAEAFF. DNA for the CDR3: TGTGCCAGCAGTTACTCGAACGGGGCTGAAGCTTTCTTT.

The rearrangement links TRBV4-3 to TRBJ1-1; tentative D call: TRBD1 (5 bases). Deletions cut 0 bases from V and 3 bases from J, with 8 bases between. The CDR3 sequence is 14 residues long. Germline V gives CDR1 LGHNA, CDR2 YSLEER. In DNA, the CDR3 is TGCGCCAGCAGCCAAGACTCAGGGTACACTGAAGCTTTCTTT. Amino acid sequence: CASSQDSGYTEAFF.

CDR3 in amino acids: CASSYSAGPGVDTQYF. The CDR3 bases are TGTGCCAGCAGTTACTCGGCGGGTCCGGGGGTAGATACGCAGTATTTT. J is TRBJ2-3 and V is TRBV6-5, with D maybe TRBD2 (6 bases). The germline V gene encodes CDR1 MNHEY and CDR2 SVGAGI. The V and J ends lost 0 bases and 5 bases respectively, with 15 bases between them. The CDR3 is 16 residues long.

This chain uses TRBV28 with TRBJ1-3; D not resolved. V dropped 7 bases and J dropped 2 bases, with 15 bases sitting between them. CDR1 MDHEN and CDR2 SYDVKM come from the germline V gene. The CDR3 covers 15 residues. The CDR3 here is CASNEPGLAGNTIYF. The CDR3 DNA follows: TGTGCCAGCAATGAACCCGGACTTGCTGGAAACACCATATATTTT.

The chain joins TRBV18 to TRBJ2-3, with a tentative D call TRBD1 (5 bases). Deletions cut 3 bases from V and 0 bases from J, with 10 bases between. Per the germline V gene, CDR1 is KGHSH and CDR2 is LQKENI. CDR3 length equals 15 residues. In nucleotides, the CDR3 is TGTGCCAGCTCACCCTCCGCAGGGAGCACAGATACGCAGTATTTT. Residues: CASSPSAGSTDTQYF.

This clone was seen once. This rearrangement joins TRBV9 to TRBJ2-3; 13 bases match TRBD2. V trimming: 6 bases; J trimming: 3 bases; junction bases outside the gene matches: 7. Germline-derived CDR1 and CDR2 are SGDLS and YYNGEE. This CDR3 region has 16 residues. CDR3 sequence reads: CASTLLAGGPTDTQYF. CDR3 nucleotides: TGTGCCAGCACCTTACTAGCGGGAGGGCCTACAGATACGCAGTATTTT.

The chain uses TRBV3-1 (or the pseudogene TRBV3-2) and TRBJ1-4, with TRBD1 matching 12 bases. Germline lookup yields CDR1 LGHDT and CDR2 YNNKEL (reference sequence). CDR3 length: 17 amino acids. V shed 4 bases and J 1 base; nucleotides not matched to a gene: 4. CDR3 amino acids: CASSRRDRGRTNEKLFF. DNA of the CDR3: TGTGCCAGCAGCCGCCGGGACAGGGGGCGAACTAATGAAAAACTGTTTTTT.

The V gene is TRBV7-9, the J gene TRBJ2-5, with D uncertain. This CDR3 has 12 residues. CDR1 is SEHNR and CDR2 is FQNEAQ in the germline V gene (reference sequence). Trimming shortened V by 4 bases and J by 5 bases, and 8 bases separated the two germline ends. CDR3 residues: CASSYAAETQYF. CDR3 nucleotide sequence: TGTGCCAGCAGCTATGCGGCTGAGACCCAGTACTTC.

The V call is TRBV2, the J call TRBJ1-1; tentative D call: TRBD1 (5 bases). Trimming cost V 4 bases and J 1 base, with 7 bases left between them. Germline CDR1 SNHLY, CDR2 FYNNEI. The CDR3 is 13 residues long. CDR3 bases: TGTGCCAGCAGTGGACAGCCGAACACTGAAGCTTTCTTT. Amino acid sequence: CASSGQPNTEAFF.

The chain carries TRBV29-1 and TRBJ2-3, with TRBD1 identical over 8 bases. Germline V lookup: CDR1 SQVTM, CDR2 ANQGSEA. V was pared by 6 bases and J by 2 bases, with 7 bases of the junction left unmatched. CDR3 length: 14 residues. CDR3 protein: CSVDGDRSTDTQYF. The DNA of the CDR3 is TGCAGCGTCGACGGGGACAGGTCCACAGATACGCAGTATTTT.

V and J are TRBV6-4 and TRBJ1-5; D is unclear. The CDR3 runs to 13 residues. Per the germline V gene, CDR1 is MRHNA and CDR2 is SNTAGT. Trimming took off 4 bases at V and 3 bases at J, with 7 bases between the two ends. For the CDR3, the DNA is TGTGCCAGCAGTGTCCAGGTCAATCAGCCCCAGCATTTT. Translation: CASSVQVNQPQHF.

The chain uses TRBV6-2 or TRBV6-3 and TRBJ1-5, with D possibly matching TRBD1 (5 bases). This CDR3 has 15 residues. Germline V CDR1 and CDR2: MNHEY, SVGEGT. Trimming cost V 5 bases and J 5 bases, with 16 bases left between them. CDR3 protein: CASSKGSISHQPQHF. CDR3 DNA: TGTGCCAGCAGTAAGGGGTCAATTAGTCATCAGCCCCAGCATTTT.